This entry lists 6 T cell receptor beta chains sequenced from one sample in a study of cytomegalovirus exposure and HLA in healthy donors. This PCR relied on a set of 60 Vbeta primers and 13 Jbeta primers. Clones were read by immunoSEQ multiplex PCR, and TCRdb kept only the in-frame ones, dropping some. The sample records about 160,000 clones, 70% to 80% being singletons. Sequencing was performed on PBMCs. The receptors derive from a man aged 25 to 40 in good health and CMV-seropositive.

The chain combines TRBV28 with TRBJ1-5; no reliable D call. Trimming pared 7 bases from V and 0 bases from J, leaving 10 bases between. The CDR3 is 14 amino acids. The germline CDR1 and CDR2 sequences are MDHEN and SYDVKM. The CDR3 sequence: CASTPTLSNQPQHF. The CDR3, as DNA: TGTGCCAGCACTCCGACACTTAGCAATCAGCCCCAGCATTTT.

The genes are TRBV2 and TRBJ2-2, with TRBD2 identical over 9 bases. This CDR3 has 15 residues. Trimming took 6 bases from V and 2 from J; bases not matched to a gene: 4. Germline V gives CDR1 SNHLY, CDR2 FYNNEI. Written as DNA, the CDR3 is TGTGCCAGCAGACTTGGGACTAGCAACACCGGGGAGCTGTTTTTT. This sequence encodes CASRLGTSNTGELFF.

The CDR3 sequence: CASSHIFQGGREQYF. Here the CDR3 DNA reads TGCGCCAGCAGCCATATCTTTCAGGGAGGACGCGAGCAGTACTTC. V and J are TRBV4-3 and TRBJ2-7; D perhaps matches TRBD2 (6 bases). The germline V gene encodes CDR1 LGHNA and CDR2 YSLEER. The V gene lost 3 bases and the J gene lost 6 bases, with 18 bases spanning the gap. The CDR3 totals 15 residues.

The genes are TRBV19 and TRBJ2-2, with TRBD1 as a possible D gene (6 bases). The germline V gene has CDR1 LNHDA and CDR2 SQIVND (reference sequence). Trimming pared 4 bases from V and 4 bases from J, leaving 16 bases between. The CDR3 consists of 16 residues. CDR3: CASSNRAGTRTGELFF. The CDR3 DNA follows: TGTGCCAGTAGTAACCGAGCCGGGACACGCACCGGGGAGCTGTTTTTT.

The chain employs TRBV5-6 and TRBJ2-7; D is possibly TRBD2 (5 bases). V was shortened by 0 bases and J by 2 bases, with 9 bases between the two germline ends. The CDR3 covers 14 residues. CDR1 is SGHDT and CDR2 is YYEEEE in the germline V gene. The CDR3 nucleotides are TGTGCCAGCAGCTTGGCCGGGGTCCCCTACGAGCAGTACTTC. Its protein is CASSLAGVPYEQYF.

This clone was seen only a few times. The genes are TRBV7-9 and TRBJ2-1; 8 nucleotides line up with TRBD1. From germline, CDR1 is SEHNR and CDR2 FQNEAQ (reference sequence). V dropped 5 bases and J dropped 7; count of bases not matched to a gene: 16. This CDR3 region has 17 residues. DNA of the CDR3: TGTGCCAGCAGCCCCAGACAGGTGGACAGGGTCAGGAATGAGCAGTTCTTC. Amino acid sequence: CASSPRQVDRVRNEQFF.